This TCR beta chain came from a study of blood T cell repertoires in COVID-19. The wider study: Samples came from the United States, Italy and Spain, spanning acute and convalescent COVID-19. The analysed material was cDNA or gDNA that came from T cells, B-cell-depleted T cells, or PBMCs.

The CDR3 is made up of 12 amino acids. Germline CDR1 SNHLY, CDR2 FYNNEI. Trimming pared 6 bases from V and 2 bases from J, leaving 7 bases between. In the original workflow: Reference gene primer amplification gave estimated nucleated cell counts. Some clones are missing from TCRdb's copy, which holds only in-frame ones; the method was immunoSEQ multiplex PCR. V and J calls and clone size follow that table, whereas D and trimming were derived from the DNA. The table records 110,000 or so clones, over 75% of them present only once. The sequenced material came from peripheral blood. The rearrangement links TRBV2 to TRBJ2-5; D is unresolved. This sequence was found in a man over 45 with acute or convalescent COVID-19. CDR3 region: CASRIEQETQYF. The CDR3 nucleotides read TGTGCCAGCAGAATAGAGCAAGAGACCCAGTACTTC.